The next 20 T cell receptor beta chains were all read from a single sample in a study of CXCR4 blockade with PD-1 therapy in pancreatic cancer. Data came from immunoSEQ multiplex PCR; TCRdb stores just in-frame clones and leaves some out. The data show several hundred clones, more than 35% seen once. Material: tumor tissue. These receptors were obtained from a human donor with pancreatic ductal adenocarcinoma.

This chain links TRBV14 with TRBJ2-7; TRBD2 is a possible D gene (5 bases). Trimming pared 4 bases from V and 2 bases from J, leaving 9 bases between. Looked up from germline, CDR1 is SGHDN and CDR2 is FVKESK. CDR3 size: 13 residues. As DNA, the CDR3 is TGTGCCAGCAGCCGAGGGTTCACCTACGAGCAGTACTTC. It specifies CASSRGFTYEQYF.

The genes are TRBV29-1 and TRBJ1-1; the D is unclear. Trimming stripped 7 bases from V and 0 bases from J, with 9 bases between. Germline-derived CDR1 and CDR2 are SQVTM and ANQGSEA. CDR3 length: 12 residues. The CDR3 DNA sequence: TGCAGCGGTGGACGGTTGAACACTGAAGCTTTCTTT. Amino acids: CSGGRLNTEAFF.

This clone was counted only a few times. The rearrangement links TRBV6-8 to TRBJ2-7, with 7 bases identical to TRBD2. The CDR3 has 13 residues. Germline-derived CDR1 and CDR2 are MNHGY and SAAAGT. The V gene end was trimmed by 8 bases and the J gene end by 0 bases; junction bases not matched to a gene: 4. CDR3 nucleotides: TGTGCCAGCCAGCGGGGCTCCTCCTACGAGCAGTACTTC. It codes for CASQRGSSYEQYF.

This clone has just one count. The chain has TRBV18 and TRBJ2-6; D ambiguous. Germline V gene lookup returns CDR1 KGHSH and CDR2 LQKENI. This CDR3 contains 14 residues. V shed 6 bases and J shed 4 bases, with 10 bases lying between them. CDR3 sequence: CASSQTPGANVLTF. Here the CDR3 DNA reads TGTGCCAGCTCCCAAACCCCGGGGGCCAACGTCCTGACTTTC.

The chain couples TRBV29-1 to TRBJ1-2, with D perhaps matching TRBD1 (5 bases). Germline V gives CDR1 SQVTM, CDR2 ANQGSEA. V lost 5 bases and J lost 4, with 17 bases in between. The CDR3 totals 14 residues. The CDR3 loop reads CSVPWGEVSYGYTF. Written as DNA, the CDR3 is TGCAGCGTTCCCTGGGGGGAGGTGAGCTATGGCTACACCTTC.

The chain is built from TRBV11-3 and TRBJ1-5, with 7 bases matching TRBD1. Germline V gene lookup returns CDR1 SGHNT and CDR2 YENEEA. The length of the CDR3 is 17 residues. Germline trimming cut 1 base from V and 0 bases from J; bases unmatched to any gene: 6. Written as DNA, the CDR3 is TGTGCCAGCAGCTTAGTATCGGGACAGTATAGCAATCAGCCCCAGCATTTT. Translated, it gives CASSLVSGQYSNQPQHF.

Worth noting for this clone: A junction boundary mismatches the germline segment, possibly from a read error. The chain is built from TRBV19 and TRBJ1-1, with D hard to call. This CDR3 has 14 amino acids. CDR1 is LNHDA and CDR2 is SQIVND in the germline V gene (reference sequence). This CDR3 reads CVSSSLILATEAFF. In DNA, the CDR3 is TGTGTCAGTAGTTCGCTAATCTTGGCCACTGAAGCTTTCTTT.

V is TRBV19 and J is TRBJ2-7; 8 bases are a match to TRBD1. The V segment lost 1 base and the J segment 1 base; nucleotides outside the gene matches: 3. There are 15 residues in the CDR3. From germline, CDR1 is LNHDA and CDR2 SQIVND (reference sequence). CDR3 region: CASSIVGTGSYEQYF. The CDR3 nucleotides read TGTGCCAGTAGTATAGTGGGGACAGGATCCTACGAGCAGTACTTC.

The rearrangement uses TRBV23-1 and TRBJ2-7; possibly TRBD1 or TRBD2 for D (5 bases each). TRBV23-1 is treated as an ORF (open reading frame) with a function not yet certain. The CDR3 is made up of 15 amino acids. Between the trimmed V and J ends, which lost 6 bases and 3 bases, there was a span of 18 bases. This chain's CDR3 is CASSQEGQARYEQYF. CDR3 in DNA: TGCGCCAGCAGCCAAGAGGGGCAGGCCCGCTACGAGCAGTACTTC.

The chain joins TRBV7-7 to TRBJ1-2, with D possibly matching TRBD1 (6 bases). The V gene lost 5 bases and the J gene lost 5 bases, with 15 bases spanning the gap. The CDR3 runs to 14 residues. Germline lookup yields CDR1 SSHAT and CDR2 FNYEAQ (reference sequence). The CDR3 nucleotides read TGTGCCAGCAGCCAAGGACAGATCCTTTATGGCTACACCTTC. It specifies CASSQGQILYGYTF.

This clone was observed a handful of times. The genes are TRBV6-8 and TRBJ1-1; TRBD1 might be the D (6 bases). Trimming left V 2 bases short and J 0 bases short, with 10 bases between. The CDR3 sequence is 15 residues long. Germline V gene lookup returns CDR1 MNHGY and CDR2 SAAAGT. The CDR3 is CASSYDRRLNTEAFF. DNA of the CDR3: TGTGCCAGCAGTTACGACAGGAGACTGAACACTGAAGCTTTCTTT.

The V and J genes are TRBV10-2 and TRBJ2-2, with D maybe TRBD2 (7 bases). The CDR3 covers 14 residues. CDR1 is WSHSY, CDR2 SAAADI, per germline. V dropped 5 bases and J dropped 3 bases, with 10 bases sitting between them. The CDR3 here is CASSRGAHTGELFF. The CDR3 bases are TGCGCCAGCAGTCGGGGGGCGCACACCGGGGAGCTGTTTTTT.

This sequence joins TRBV16 and TRBJ2-7; possibly TRBD1 for D (6 bases). Trimming left V 0 bases short and J 6 bases short, with 18 bases between. CDR1 is KGHSY and CDR2 is FQNENV in the germline V gene. The CDR3 has 16 amino acids. The CDR3 sequence: CASSQSPGAGVSEQYF. The CDR3 nucleotides are TGTGCCAGCAGCCAATCGCCCGGGGCAGGGGTTTCCGAGCAGTACTTC.

V is TRBV6-8 and J is TRBJ2-7, with D possibly TRBD1 on 5 matching bases. Trimming removed 7 bases from V and 0 bases from J, with 10 bases in between. The CDR3 length is 13 residues. Germline CDR1 reads MNHGY; CDR2 reads SAAAGT. This chain's CDR3 is CASIKDTSYEQYF. The CDR3 nucleotides read TGTGCCAGCATTAAGGACACCTCCTACGAGCAGTACTTC.

In its sample, this clone was seen a few times. The rearrangement links TRBV30 to TRBJ2-7; D remains ambiguous. Trimming took 3 bases from V and 4 from J, leaving 22 bases between them. Germline-derived CDR1 and CDR2 are GTSNPN and SVGIG (reference sequence). This CDR3 has 16 residues. This chain's CDR3 is CAWSPLGGGPVYEQYF. In DNA form, the CDR3 reads TGTGCCTGGAGCCCCCTGGGCGGCGGTCCGGTGTACGAGCAGTACTTC.

The J gene is TRBJ1-2, the V gene TRBV18; D uncertain. The germline V gene encodes CDR1 KGHSH and CDR2 LQKENI. This CDR3 comprises 15 residues. V was trimmed by 3 bases and J by 4 bases, leaving 15 bases between them. The CDR3 DNA reads as TGTGCCAGCTCACCGGGCCGGCTGGGCCCCTATGGCTACACCTTC. Amino acid sequence: CASSPGRLGPYGYTF.

The chain recombines TRBV28 with TRBJ2-7; TRBD1 might be the D (5 bases). Trimming left V 3 bases short and J 2 bases short, with 11 bases between. Germline CDR1 MDHEN, CDR2 SYDVKM. This CDR3 has 14 amino acids. The CDR3 loop is CASSFGAVTYEQYF. CDR3 sequence (DNA): TGTGCCAGCAGTTTTGGGGCAGTTACCTACGAGCAGTACTTC.

This clone has only a few counts. The chain carries TRBV11-3 and TRBJ2-7; D remains unclear. Germline loops: CDR1 SGHNT, CDR2 YENEEA. Trimming took off 0 bases at V and 2 bases at J, with 14 bases between the two ends. The CDR3 length is 16 residues. In nucleotides, the CDR3 is TGTGCCAGCAGCTTAGAAGGCAGCGTACGGCCCTACGAGCAGTACTTC. This translates into CASSLEGSVRPYEQYF.

This clone occurred a few times. V gene TRBV6-8 combines with J gene TRBJ1-2; D not resolved. Trimming stripped 7 bases from V and 4 bases from J, with 16 bases between. Per germline, CDR1 MNHGY and CDR2 SAAAGT. The length of the CDR3 is 14 residues. The CDR3 nucleotides read TGTGCCAGCACCCAACTGGGCAGTGGCTATGGCTACACCTTC. It yields the protein CASTQLGSGYGYTF.

The J gene is TRBJ1-2, the V gene TRBV28; D gene unclear. The germline V gene encodes CDR1 MDHEN and CDR2 SYDVKM. The V end lost 2 bases, the J end lost 3 bases, and 13 bases lay between the germline ends. The CDR3 extends over 15 amino acids. In DNA form, the CDR3 reads TGTGCCAGCAGTTTAGTGGGAGTCTCGTACTATGGCTACACCTTC. Its translation: CASSLVGVSYYGYTF.